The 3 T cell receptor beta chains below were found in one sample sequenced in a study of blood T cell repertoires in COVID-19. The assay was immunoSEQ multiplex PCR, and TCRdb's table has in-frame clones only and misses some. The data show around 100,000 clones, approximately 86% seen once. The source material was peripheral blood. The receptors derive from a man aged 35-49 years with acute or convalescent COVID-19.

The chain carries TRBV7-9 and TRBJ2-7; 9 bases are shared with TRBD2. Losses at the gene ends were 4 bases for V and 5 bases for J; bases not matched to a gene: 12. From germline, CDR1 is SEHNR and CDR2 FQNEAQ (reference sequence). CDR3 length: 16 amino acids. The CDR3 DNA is TGTGCCAGCAGCTCATTCGCCGGGACTAGCAGCGACGAGCAGTACTTC. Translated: CASSSFAGTSSDEQYF.

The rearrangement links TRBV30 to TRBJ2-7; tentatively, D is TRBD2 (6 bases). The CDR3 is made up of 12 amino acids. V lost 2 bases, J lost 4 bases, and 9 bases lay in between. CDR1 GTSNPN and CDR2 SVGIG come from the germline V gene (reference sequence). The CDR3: CAWSRREYEQYF. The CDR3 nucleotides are TGTGCCTGGAGTCGTCGGGAGTACGAGCAGTACTTC.

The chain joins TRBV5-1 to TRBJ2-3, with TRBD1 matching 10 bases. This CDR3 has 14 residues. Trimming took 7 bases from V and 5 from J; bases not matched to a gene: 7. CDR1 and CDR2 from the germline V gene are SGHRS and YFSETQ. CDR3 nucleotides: TGCGCCAGCTATCCGGGACAGGGGAGAGATACGCAGTATTTT. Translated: CASYPGQGRDTQYF.